A selection of T cell receptor beta chains follows, all from one sample in a study of T cells in Graves' hyperthyroidism and ophthalmopathy. TCRdb recomputed calls from the multiplex PCR reads with MiXCR, one row per CDR3 protein. The sample records around 800,000 distinct CDR3 sequences, more than 30% being singletons. The sequenced sample consisted of blood. The receptors derive from a man aged 18-30 years with Graves' hyperthyroidism. CDR3s include the opening cysteine and the closing phenylalanine or tryptophan. D genes are given only for firm matches. Some rows have no size entry. The others give once, few or many, or a class for an expanded clone.

v_call	cdr3_length	clone_size	d_call	j_call	cdr3_aa	cdr3_nt
TRBV29-1	13	few	-	TRBJ1-4	CSVAPRGPEKLFF	TGCAGCGTGGCCCCAAGGGGCCCAGAAAAACTGTTTTTT
TRBV29-1	11	-	TRBD1	TRBJ2-7	CGTGMPTEQYF	TGCGGGACAGGTATGCCTACGGAGCAGTACTTC
TRBV7-2	16	few	-	TRBJ2-2	CASSKEQGWRSGELFF	TGTGCCAGCAGCAAAGAACAGGGCTGGCGGTCCGGGGAGCTGTTTTTT
TRBV11-2	16	-	TRBD2	TRBJ2-5	CASSEDGGGHQETQYF	TGTGCCAGCAGCGAGGACGGCGGGGGGCACCAAGAGACCCAGTACTTC
TRBV2	15	-	TRBD2	TRBJ2-7	CASRASSGRGYKQYF	TGTGCCAGCAGAGCTTCTAGCGGGAGGGGGTACAAGCAGTACTTC
TRBV4-1	15	-	-	TRBJ1-6	CASSQGHSSDSPLHF	TGCGCCAGCAGCCAGGGCCACAGCTCCGATTCACCCCTCCACTTT
TRBV5-6	14	-	-	TRBJ2-5	CASSLKLGQETQYF	TGTGCCAGCAGCTTGAAGCTGGGACAAGAGACCCAGTACTTC
TRBV7-8	14	few	TRBD2	TRBJ2-7	CASSPLTSVYEQYF	TGTGCCAGCAGCCCCCTGACTAGCGTCTACGAGCAGTACTTC
TRBV10-2	17	few	TRBD1	TRBJ2-7	CASSYPADRAQSYEQYF	TGTGCCAGCAGTTACCCTGCCGACAGGGCGCAGTCCTACGAGCAGTACTTC
TRBV2	11	many	-	TRBJ1-6	CASSDRRRIHF	TGTGCCAGCAGTGATAGAAGGAGAATCCACTTT
TRBV9	15	few	TRBD1	TRBJ2-5	CASSVGQGARETQYF	TGTGCCAGCAGCGTCGGGCAGGGGGCCAGGGAGACCCAGTACTTC
TRBV7-3	14	-	-	TRBJ1-2	CASSSVGGSYGYTF	TGTGCCAGCAGTTCAGTGGGGGGTAGCTATGGCTACACCTTC
TRBV19	15	few	-	TRBJ2-2	CASTSRGPATGELFF	TGTGCCAGTACTTCGCGGGGGCCTGCCACCGGGGAGCTGTTTTTT
TRBV20-1	14	-	TRBD1	TRBJ2-5	CSASRQGLRETQYF	TGCAGTGCTTCACGACAGGGGCTTAGGGAGACCCAGTACTTC
TRBV7-2	14	-	TRBD1	TRBJ1-5	CASRQGARDQPQHF	TGTGCCAGCAGACAGGGGGCGAGGGATCAGCCCCAGCATTTT
TRBV4-1	13	-	TRBD1	TRBJ1-1	CASLGQGAPEAFF	TGCGCCAGCCTTGGACAGGGGGCCCCTGAAGCTTTCTTT
TRBV6-5	15	few	-	TRBJ1-6	CASSPGGAAGRPLHF	TGTGCCAGCAGTCCCGGAGGGGCGGCTGGGAGACCCCTCCACTTT
TRBV10-2	16	-	-	TRBJ2-7	CASSYSRLADTYEQYF	TGTGCCAGCAGTTACTCAAGGCTAGCCGATACCTACGAGCAGTACTTC
TRBV15	14	-	-	TRBJ1-5	CATSSSGGQETQHF	TGTGCCACCAGCAGCTCGGGGGGCCAAGAGACCCAGCATTTT
TRBV5-5	16	-	TRBD2	TRBJ2-5	CASSIGLAGGSETQYF	TGTGCCAGCAGCATAGGACTAGCGGGGGGTTCGGAGACCCAGTACTTC
TRBV9	16	many	-	TRBJ1-3	CASSAGHRRVGNTIYF	TGTGCCAGCAGCGCGGGACACCGGAGGGTCGGAAACACCATATATTTT
TRBV7-8	14	-	-	TRBJ2-5	CASSLGTGNQPQYF	TGTGCCAGCAGCTTAGGAACAGGCAATCAGCCCCAGTACTTC
TRBV29-1	13	many	-	TRBJ2-2	CSVDSGDTGELFF	TGCAGCGTTGATAGCGGTGACACCGGGGAGCTGTTTTTT
TRBV20-1	16	-	TRBD2	TRBJ2-2	CSASPFSGSNTGELFF	TGCAGTGCTAGTCCCTTCAGCGGGAGCAACACCGGGGAGCTGTTTTTT
TRBV12-3/TRBV12-4	13	many	-	TRBJ1-2	CASSLAGQLWRTF	TGTGCCAGCAGTTTAGCCGGACAGCTATGGCGCACCTTC
TRBV20-1	15	-	-	TRBJ2-2	CSAPPGGALAGELFF	TGCAGTGCTCCTCCCGGGGGTGCTTTGGCCGGGGAGCTGTTTTTT
TRBV7-6	13	many	-	TRBJ2-5	CASSLEMVGTQYF	TGTGCCAGCAGCTTAGAGATGGTTGGGACCCAGTACTTC
TRBV10-3	13	once	-	TRBJ2-7	CAISARNSYEQYF	TGTGCCATCAGCGCCCGGAACAGCTACGAGCAGTACTTC
TRBV7-9	12	many	-	TRBJ1-1	CASSVLATEAFF	TGTGCCAGCAGCGTGCTCGCCACTGAAGCTTTCTTT
TRBV3-1	12	-	-	TRBJ1-2	CASSQGGSGYTF	TGTGCCAGCAGCCAAGGAGGCAGTGGCTACACCTTC